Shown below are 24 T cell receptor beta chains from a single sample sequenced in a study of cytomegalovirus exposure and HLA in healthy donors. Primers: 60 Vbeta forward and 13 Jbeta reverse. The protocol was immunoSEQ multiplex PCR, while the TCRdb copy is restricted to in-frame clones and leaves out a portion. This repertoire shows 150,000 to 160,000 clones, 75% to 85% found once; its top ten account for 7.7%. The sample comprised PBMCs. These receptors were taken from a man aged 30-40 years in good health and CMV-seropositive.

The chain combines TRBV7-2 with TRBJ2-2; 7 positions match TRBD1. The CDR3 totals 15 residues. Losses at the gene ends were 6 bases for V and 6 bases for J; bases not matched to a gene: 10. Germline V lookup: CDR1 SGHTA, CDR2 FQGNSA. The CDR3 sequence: CASSFRQGRPGELFF. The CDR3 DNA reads TGTGCCAGCAGTTTCCGACAGGGTCGTCCCGGGGAGCTGTTTTTT.

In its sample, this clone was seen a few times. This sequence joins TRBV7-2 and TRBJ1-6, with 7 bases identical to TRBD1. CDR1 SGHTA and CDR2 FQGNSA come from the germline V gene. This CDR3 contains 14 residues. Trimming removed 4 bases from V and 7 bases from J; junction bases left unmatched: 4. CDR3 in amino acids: CASSSGQRNSPLHF. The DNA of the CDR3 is TGTGCCAGCAGCTCGGGACAGAGAAATTCACCCCTCCACTTT.

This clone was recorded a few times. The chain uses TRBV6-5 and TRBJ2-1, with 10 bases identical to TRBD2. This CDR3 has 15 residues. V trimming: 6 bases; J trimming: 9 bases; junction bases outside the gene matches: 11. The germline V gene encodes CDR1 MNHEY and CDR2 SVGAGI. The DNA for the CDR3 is TGTGCCAGCAGCTTGGGACTAGCGTTTAAGTTTGAGCAGTTCTTC. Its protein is CASSLGLAFKFEQFF.

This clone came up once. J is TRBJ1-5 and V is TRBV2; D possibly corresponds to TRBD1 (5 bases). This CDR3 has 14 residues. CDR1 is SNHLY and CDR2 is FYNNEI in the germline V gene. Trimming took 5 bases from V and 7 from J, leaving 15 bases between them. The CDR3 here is CASSSGNGEQPQHF. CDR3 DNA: TGTGCCAGCAGTTCAGGGAACGGAGAGCAGCCCCAGCATTTT.

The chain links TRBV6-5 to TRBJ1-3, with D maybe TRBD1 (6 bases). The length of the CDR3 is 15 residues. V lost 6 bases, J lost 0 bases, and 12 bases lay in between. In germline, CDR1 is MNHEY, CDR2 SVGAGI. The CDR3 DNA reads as TGTGCCAGCAGCGACAGGCCCTACTCTGGAAACACCATATATTTT. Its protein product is CASSDRPYSGNTIYF.

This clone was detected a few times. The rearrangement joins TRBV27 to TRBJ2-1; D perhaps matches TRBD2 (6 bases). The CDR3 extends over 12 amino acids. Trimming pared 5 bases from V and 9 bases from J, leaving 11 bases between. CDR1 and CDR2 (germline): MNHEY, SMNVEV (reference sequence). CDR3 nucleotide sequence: TGTGCCAGCAGTGTCGGGGGACTTGAGCAGTTCTTC. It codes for CASSVGGLEQFF.

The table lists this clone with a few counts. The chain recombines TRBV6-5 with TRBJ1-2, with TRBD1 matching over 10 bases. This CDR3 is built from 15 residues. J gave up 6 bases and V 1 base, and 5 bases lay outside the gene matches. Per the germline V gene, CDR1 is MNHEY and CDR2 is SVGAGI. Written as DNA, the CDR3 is TGTGCCAGCAGTTACTTAGGGACAGGGGCGCATGGCTACACCTTC. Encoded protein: CASSYLGTGAHGYTF.

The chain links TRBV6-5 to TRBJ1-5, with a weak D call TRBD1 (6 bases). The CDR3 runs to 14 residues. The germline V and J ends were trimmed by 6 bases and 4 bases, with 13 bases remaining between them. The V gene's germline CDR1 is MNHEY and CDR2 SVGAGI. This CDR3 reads CASSRGQPNQPQHF. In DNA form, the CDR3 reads TGTGCCAGCAGCCGAGGACAGCCAAATCAGCCCCAGCATTTT.

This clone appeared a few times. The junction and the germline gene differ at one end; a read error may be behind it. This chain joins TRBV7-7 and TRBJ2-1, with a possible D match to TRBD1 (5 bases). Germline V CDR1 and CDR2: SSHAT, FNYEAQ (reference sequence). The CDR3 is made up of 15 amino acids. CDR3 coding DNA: TGTGCTAGCAGCGATGGGGCAGGGCAATACAATGAGCAGTTCTTC. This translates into CASSDGAGQYNEQFF.

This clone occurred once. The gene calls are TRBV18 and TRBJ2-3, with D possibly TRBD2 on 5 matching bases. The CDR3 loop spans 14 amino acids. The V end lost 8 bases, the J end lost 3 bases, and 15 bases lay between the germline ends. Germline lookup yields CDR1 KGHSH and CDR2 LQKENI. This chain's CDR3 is CASTYLGATDTQYF. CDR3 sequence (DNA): TGTGCCAGCACCTATCTGGGAGCGACAGATACGCAGTATTTT.

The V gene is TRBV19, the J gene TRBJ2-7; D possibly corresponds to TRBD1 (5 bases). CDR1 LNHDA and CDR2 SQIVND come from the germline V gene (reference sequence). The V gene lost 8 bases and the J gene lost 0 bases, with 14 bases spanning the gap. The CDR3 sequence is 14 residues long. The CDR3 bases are TGTGCCAGTGCGCGGACACCTTTCTCCTACGAGCAGTACTTC. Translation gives CASARTPFSYEQYF.

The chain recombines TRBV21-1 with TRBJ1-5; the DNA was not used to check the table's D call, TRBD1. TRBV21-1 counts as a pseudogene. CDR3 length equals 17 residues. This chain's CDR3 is CASSKVNGTSSNQPQHF. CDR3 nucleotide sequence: TGTGCCAGCAGCAAAGTGAATGGCACGTCTAGCAATCAGCCCCAGCATTTT.

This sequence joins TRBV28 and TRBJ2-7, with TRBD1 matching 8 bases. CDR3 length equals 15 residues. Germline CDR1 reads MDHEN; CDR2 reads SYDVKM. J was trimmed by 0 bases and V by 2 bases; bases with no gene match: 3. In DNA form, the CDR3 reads TGTGCCAGCAGTTTACAGGGGACAGGCTCCTACGAGCAGTACTTC. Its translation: CASSLQGTGSYEQYF.

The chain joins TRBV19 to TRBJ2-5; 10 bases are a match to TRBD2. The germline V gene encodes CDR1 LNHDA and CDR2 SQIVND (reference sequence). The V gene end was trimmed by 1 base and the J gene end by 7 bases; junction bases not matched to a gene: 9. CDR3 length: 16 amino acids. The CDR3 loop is CASSIATGTSDLTQYF. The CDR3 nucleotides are TGTGCCAGTAGTATAGCAACCGGGACTAGCGATTTGACCCAGTACTTC.

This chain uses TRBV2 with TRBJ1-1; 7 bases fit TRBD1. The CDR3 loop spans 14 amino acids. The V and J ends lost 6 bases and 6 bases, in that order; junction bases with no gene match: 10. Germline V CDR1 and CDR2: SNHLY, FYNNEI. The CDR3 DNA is TGTGCCAGCAGACCCCAGGGGGAAGCGGCTGAAGCTTTCTTT. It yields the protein CASRPQGEAAEAFF.

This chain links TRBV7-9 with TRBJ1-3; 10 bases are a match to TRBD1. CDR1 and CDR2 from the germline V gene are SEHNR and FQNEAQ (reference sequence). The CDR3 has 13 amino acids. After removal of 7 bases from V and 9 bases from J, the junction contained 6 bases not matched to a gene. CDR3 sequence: CASTEGQGPTIYF. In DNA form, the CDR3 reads TGTGCCAGCACCGAGGGACAGGGGCCCACCATATATTTT.

CDR3 in DNA: TGTGCCAGCAGCGTAGCTCTCTCAACAGGGGATATAGATGGCTACACCTTC. Translating gives CASSVALSTGDIDGYTF. The chain joins TRBV9 to TRBJ1-2; 7 positions agree with TRBD1. CDR3 size: 17 residues. The germline gives CDR1 SGDLS, CDR2 YYNGEE. V was pared by 0 bases and J by 6 bases, with 14 bases of the junction left unmatched.

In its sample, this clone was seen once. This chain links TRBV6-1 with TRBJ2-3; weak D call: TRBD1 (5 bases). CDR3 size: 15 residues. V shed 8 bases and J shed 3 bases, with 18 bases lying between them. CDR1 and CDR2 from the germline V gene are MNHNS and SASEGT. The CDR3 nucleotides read TGTGCCAGCTCCAGGGTGCCCCTCGGAACAGATACGCAGTATTTT. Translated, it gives CASSRVPLGTDTQYF.

CDR3 DNA sequence: TGTGCCAGCAGCATATCGGGACTCCCCTATGGCTACACCTTC. It translates to CASSISGLPYGYTF. The V call is TRBV5-5, the J call TRBJ1-2; possible D gene TRBD1, 5 bases. Between the trimmed V and J ends, which lost 4 bases and 4 bases, there was a span of 14 bases. Germline V gene sequence: CDR1 SGHKS, CDR2 YYEKEE (reference sequence). This CDR3 is built from 14 residues.

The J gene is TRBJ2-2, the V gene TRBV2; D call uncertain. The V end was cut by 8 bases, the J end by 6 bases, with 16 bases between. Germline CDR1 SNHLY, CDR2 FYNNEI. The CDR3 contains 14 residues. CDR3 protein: CASGRSLGAGELFF. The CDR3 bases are TGTGCCAGCGGTCGATCGCTCGGTGCCGGGGAGCTGTTTTTT.

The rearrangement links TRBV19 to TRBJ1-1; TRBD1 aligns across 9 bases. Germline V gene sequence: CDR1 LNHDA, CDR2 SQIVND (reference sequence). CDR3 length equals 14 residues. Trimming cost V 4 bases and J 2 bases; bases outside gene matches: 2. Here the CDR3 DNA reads TGTGCCAGTAGTAGGACAGGGGAAAACACTGAAGCTTTCTTT. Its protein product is CASSRTGENTEAFF.

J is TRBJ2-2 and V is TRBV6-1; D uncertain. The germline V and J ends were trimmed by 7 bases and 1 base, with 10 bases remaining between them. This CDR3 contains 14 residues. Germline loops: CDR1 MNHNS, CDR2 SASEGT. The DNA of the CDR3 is TGTGCCAGCACTGTGCTAGGGAACACCGGGGAGCTGTTTTTT. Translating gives CASTVLGNTGELFF.

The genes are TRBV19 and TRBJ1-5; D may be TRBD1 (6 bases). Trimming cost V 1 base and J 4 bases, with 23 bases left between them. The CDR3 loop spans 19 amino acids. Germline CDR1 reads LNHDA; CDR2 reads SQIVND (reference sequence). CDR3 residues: CASSIVRGTNLQGNQPQHF. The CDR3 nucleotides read TGTGCCAGTAGTATAGTAAGGGGGACAAACCTCCAGGGGAATCAGCCCCAGCATTTT.

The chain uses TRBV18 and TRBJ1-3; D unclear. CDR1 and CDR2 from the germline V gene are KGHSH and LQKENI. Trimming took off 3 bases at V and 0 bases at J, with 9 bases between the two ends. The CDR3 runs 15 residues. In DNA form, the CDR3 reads TGTGCCAGCTCACCTGGACTTTACTCTGGAAACACCATATATTTT. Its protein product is CASSPGLYSGNTIYF.